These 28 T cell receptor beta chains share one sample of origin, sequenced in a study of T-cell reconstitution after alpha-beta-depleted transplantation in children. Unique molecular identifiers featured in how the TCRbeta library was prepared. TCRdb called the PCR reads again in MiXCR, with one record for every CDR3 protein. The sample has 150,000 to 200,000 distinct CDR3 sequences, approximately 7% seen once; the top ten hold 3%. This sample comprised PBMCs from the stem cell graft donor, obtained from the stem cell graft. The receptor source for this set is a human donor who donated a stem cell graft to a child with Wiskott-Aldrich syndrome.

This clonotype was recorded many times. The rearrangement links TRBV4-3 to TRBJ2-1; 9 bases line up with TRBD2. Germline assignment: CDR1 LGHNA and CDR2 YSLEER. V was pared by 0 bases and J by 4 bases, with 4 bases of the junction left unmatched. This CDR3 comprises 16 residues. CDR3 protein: CASSQDGSGRYNEQFF. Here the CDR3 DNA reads TGCGCCAGCAGCCAAGATGGGAGCGGGAGGTACAATGAGCAGTTCTTC.

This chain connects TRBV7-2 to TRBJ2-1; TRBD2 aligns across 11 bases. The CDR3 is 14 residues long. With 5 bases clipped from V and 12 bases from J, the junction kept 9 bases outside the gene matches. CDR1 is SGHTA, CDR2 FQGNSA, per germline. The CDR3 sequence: CASSLTSGRRVQFF. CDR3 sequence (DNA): TGTGCCAGCAGCCTTACTAGCGGGAGAAGGGTGCAGTTCTTC.

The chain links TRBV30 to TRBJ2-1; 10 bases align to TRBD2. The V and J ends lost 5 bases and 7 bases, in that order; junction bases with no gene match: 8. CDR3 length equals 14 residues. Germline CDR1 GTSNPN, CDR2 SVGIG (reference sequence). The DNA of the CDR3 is TGTGCCTGGGCGACTAGCGGGTTTGGGAATGAGCAGTTCTTC. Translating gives CAWATSGFGNEQFF.

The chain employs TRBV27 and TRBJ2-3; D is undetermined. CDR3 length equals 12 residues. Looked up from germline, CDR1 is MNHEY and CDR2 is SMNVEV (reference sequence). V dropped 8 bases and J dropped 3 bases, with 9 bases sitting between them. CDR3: CASFGMTDTQYF. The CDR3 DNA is TGTGCCAGCTTCGGTATGACAGATACGCAGTATTTT.

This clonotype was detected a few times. The CDR3 region has the DNA TGCAGTGGCGACAGCCCAAACACTGAAGCTTTCTTT. Its protein is CSGDSPNTEAFF. The chain couples TRBV20-1 to TRBJ1-1; D possibly corresponds to TRBD1 (5 bases). Germline loops: CDR1 DFQATT, CDR2 SNEGSKA (reference sequence). The length of the CDR3 is 12 residues. V was cut by 7 bases and J by 2 bases, with 11 bases left in between.

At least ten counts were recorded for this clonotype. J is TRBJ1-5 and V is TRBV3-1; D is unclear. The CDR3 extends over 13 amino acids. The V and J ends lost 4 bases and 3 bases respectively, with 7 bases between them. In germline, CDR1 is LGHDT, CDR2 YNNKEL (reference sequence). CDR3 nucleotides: TGTGCCAGCAGCCCTATATTCAATCAGCCCCAGCATTTT. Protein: CASSPIFNQPQHF.

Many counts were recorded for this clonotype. For the CDR3, the DNA is TGCGCCAGCAGCTTGGAGATCGGGGTCCCTGAAGCTTTCTTT. Its translation: CASSLEIGVPEAFF. The V call is TRBV5-1, the J call TRBJ1-1, with D hard to call. Germline CDR1 and CDR2: SGHRS and YFSETQ. Trimming left V 0 bases short and J 6 bases short, with 12 bases between. The CDR3 covers 14 residues.

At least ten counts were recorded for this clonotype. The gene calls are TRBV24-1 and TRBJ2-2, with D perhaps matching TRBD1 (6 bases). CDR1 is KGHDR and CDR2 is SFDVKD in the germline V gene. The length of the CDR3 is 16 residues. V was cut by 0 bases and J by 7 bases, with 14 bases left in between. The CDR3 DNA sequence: TGTGCCACCAGTGATTTGCCTGGCAGGGGTATCGGGGAGCTGTTTTTT. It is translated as CATSDLPGRGIGELFF.

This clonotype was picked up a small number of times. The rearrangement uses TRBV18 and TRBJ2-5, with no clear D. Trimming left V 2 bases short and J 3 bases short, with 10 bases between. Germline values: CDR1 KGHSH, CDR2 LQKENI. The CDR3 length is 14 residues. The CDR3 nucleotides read TGTGCCAGCTCACCATTAAGGCTGGAAGAGACCCAGTACTTC. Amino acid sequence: CASSPLRLEETQYF.

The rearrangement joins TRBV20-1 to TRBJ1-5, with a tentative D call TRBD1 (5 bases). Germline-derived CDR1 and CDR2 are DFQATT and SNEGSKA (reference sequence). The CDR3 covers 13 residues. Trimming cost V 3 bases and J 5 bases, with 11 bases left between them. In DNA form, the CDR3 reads TGCAGTGCTAGGACAGCTTCGGATCAGCCCCAGCATTTT. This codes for CSARTASDQPQHF.

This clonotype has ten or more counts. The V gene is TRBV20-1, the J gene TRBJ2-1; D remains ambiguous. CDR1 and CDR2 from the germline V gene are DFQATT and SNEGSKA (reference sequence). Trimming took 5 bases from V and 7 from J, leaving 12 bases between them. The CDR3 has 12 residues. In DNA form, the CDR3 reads TGCAGTGCTGAACATAGCAGGAATGAGCAGTTCTTC. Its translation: CSAEHSRNEQFF.

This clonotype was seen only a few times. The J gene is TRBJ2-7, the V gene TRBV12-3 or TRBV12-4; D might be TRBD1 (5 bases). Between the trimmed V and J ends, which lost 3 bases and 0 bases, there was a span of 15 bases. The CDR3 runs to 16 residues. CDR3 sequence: CASSFSGFRDSYEQYF. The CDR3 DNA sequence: TGTGCCAGCAGTTTTTCGGGCTTCAGGGACTCCTACGAGCAGTACTTC.

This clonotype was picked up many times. Here the CDR3 DNA reads TGTGCCAGCAGTCCCACGGGGACTGTGGATACGCAGTATTTT. Its protein is CASSPTGTVDTQYF. The chain links TRBV12-3 or TRBV12-4 to TRBJ2-3; perhaps TRBD2 as D (6 bases). The V end lost 5 bases, the J end lost 6 bases, and 15 bases lay between the germline ends. This CDR3 comprises 14 residues.

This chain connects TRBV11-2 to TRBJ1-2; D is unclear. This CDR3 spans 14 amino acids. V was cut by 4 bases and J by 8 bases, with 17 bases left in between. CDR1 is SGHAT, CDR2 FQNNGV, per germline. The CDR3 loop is CASSSTRGSWGYTF. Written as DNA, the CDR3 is TGTGCCAGCAGCTCCACTCGGGGTTCGTGGGGCTACACCTTC.

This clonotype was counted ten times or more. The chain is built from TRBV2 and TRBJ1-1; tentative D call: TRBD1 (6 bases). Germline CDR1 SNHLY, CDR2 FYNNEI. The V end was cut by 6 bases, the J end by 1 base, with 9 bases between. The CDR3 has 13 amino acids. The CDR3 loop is CASSAGQNTEAFF. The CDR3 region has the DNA TGTGCCAGCAGCGCGGGACAGAACACTGAAGCTTTCTTT. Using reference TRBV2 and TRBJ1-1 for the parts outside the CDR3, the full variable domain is EPEVTQTPSHQVTQMGQEVILRCVPISNHLYFYWYRQILGQKVEFLVSFYNNEISEKSEIFDDQFSVERPDGSNFTLKIRSTKLEDSAMYFCASSAGQNTEAFFGQGTRLTVV.

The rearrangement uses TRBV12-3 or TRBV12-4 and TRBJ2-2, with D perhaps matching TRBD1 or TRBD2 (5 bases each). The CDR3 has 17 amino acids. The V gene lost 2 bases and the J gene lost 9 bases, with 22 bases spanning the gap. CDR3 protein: CASSLLGRGPRDRELFF. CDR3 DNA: TGTGCCAGCAGTTTATTAGGGCGAGGACCAAGGGACCGGGAGCTGTTTTTT.

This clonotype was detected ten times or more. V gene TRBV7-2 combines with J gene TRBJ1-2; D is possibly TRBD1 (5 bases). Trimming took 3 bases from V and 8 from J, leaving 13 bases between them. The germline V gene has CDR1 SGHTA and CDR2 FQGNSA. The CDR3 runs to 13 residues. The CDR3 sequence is CASSLGGSPGYTF. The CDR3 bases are TGTGCCAGCAGCTTGGGGGGGAGCCCCGGCTACACCTTC.

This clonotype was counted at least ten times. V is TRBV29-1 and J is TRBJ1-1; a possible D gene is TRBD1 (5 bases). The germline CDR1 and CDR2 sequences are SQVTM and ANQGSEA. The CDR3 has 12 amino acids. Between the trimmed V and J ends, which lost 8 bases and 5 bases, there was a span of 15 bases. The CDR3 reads CSSGRGGTEAFF. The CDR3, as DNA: TGCAGCTCCGGGCGGGGGGGAACTGAAGCTTTCTTT.

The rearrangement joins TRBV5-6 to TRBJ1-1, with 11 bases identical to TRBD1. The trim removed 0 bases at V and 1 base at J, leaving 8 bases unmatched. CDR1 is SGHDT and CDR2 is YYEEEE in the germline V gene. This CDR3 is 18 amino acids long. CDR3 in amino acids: CASSLALDRGRWNTEAFF. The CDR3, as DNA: TGTGCCAGCAGCTTGGCCTTGGACAGGGGGCGGTGGAACACTGAAGCTTTCTTT.

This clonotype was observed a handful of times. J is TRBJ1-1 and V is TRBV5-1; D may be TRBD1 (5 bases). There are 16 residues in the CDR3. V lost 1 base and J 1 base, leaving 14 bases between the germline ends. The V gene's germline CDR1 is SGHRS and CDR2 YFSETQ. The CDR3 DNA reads TGCGCCAGCAGCTTGAAAACAGGCTGGGAGAACACTGAAGCTTTCTTT. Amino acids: CASSLKTGWENTEAFF.

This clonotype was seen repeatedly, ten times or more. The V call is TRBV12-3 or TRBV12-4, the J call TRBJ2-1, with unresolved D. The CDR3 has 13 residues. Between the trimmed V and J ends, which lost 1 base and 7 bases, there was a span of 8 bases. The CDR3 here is CASSLGKTNEQFF. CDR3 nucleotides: TGTGCCAGCAGTTTAGGCAAGACTAATGAGCAGTTCTTC.

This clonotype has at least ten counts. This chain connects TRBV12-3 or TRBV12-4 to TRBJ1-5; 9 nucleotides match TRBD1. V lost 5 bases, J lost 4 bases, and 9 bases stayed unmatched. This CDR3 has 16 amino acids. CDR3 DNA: TGTGCCAGCAGTACCCACGGGACAGGGTCAAATCAGCCCCAGCATTTT. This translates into CASSTHGTGSNQPQHF.

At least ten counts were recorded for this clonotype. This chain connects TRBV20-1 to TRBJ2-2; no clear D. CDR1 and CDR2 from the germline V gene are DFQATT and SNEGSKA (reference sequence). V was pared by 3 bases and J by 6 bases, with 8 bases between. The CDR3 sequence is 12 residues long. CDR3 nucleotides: TGCAGTGCTAGTTCCGGATCCGGGGAGCTGTTTTTT. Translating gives CSASSGSGELFF.

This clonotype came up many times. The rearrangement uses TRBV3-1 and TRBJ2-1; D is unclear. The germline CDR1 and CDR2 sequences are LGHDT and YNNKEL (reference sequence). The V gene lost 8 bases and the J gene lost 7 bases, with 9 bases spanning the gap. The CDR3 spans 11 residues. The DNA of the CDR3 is TGTGCCAGCGGAAGTCTAAATGAGCAGTTCTTC. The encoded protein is CASGSLNEQFF.

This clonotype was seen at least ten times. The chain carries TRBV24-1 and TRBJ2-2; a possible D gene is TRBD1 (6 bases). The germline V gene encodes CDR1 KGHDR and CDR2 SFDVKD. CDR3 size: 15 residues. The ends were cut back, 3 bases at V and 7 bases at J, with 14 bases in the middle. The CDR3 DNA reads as TGTGCCACCAGTGATACAGGGAGAGGTATCGGGGAGCTGTTTTTT. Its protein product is CATSDTGRGIGELFF.

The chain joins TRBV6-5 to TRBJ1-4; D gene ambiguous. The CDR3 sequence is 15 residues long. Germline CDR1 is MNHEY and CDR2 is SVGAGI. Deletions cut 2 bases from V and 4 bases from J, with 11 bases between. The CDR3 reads CASSYGLTGNEKLFF. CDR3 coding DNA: TGTGCCAGCAGTTACGGGTTAACCGGTAATGAAAAACTGTTTTTT.

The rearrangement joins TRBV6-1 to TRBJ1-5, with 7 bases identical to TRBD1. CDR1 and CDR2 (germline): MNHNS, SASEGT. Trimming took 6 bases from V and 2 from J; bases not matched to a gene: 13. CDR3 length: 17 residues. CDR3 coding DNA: TGTGCCAGCAGGAGACAGGGTTTAGATTATGGCAATCAGCCCCAGCATTTT. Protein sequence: CASRRQGLDYGNQPQHF.

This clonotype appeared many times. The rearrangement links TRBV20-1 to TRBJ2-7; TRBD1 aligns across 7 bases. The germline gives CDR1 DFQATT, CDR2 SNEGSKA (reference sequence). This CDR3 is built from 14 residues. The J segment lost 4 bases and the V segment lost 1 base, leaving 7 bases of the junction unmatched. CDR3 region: CSARARDREYEQYF. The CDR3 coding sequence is TGCAGTGCTAGAGCAAGGGACAGAGAGTACGAGCAGTACTTC.